The rows below give T cell receptor beta chains drawn from one sample of a study of cytomegalovirus exposure and HLA in healthy donors. Sequenced by immunoSEQ multiplex PCR; TCRdb stores in-frame clones only, minus some. This table has some 200,000 clones, more than 60% appearing once. Sequenced sample: PBMCs. Receptors were obtained from a middle-aged man in good health and CMV-seronegative. Each CDR3 is given with its conserved first and last residue. A D gene is named only where the DNA matches it firmly. The size of a clone is reported for some rows only, either as once, few or many, or as a class for expanded clones.

>TRBJ2-5|.|.|TRBV6-1
TGTGCCAGCACCGCAGGAGGTCGCAAAGAGACCCAGTACTTC
CASTAGGRKETQYF
>TRBJ2-1|.|TRBD2|TRBV7-2
TGTGCCAGCAGCTTAGCCTGGCTAGCGGGGGTACTGAGTGAGCAGTTCTTC
CASSLAWLAGVLSEQFF
>TRBJ1-6|few|TRBD1|TRBV4-1
TGCGCCAGCAGCCAAGATCCGGGACAGGGGTATCCCCTCCACTTT
CASSQDPGQGYPLHF
>TRBJ2-5|.|TRBD2|TRBV5-4
TGTGCCAGCAGCGCCCCAGGGAGGGCCCAAGAGACCCAGTACTTC
CASSAPGRAQETQYF
>TRBJ2-6|.|.|TRBV7-2
TGTGCCAGCAGCCAAAACTCTGGGGCCAACGTCCTGACTTTC
CASSQNSGANVLTF
>TRBJ1-1|.|.|TRBV7-6
TGTGCCAGCACCCATCCCGGGAGGGGGGACACTGAAGCTTTCTTT
CASTHPGRGDTEAFF
>TRBJ2-7|.|.|TRBV6-1
TGTGCCAGCAGCCTCGGTTACCCCTCCTACGAGCAGTACTTC
CASSLGYPSYEQYF
>TRBJ1-5|.|.|TRBV6-1
TGTGCCAGCAGTGATAATGGTGGAGGACAGCCCCAGCATTTT
CASSDNGGGQPQHF
>TRBJ2-1|.|TRBD2|TRBV6-4
TGTGCCAGCAGTGACCTTCTTAGCGGGGGACTGTACAATGAGCAGTTCTTC
CASSDLLSGGLYNEQFF
>TRBJ2-5|.|TRBD1|TRBV27
TGTGCCAGCAGTCCGGACAGGGGGTGGGAGACCCAGTACTTC
CASSPDRGWETQYF
>TRBJ1-3|few|.|TRBV4-1
TGCGCCAGCAGCCAAGATCACAGCTCTGGAAACACCATATATTTT
CASSQDHSSGNTIYF
>TRBJ1-2|.|TRBD1|TRBV13
TGTGCCAGCAGCTGGGACAGGGGCGATGGCTACACCTTC
CASSWDRGDGYTF
>TRBJ1-5|.|.|TRBV29-1
TGCAGCGTGAAAGGACGGGACAATCAGCCCCAGCATTTT
CSVKGRDNQPQHF
>TRBJ2-1|.|.|TRBV7-6
TGTGCCAGCAGCCCGAGTGACAGAAATGAGCAGTTCTTC
CASSPSDRNEQFF
>TRBJ1-2|.|TRBD1|TRBV27
TGTGCCAGCATACCATACAGGGGATCCCACTATGGCTACACCTTC
CASIPYRGSHYGYTF
>TRBJ2-6|.|TRBD2|TRBV5-8
TGTGCCAGCAGCTTTGGGGGGGGCTCTGGGGCCAACGTCCTGACTTTC
CASSFGGGSGANVLTF
>TRBJ1-6|.|.|TRBV9
TGTGCCAGCAGCGTGGGCGCAGCCGCCTATAATTCACCCCTCCACTTT
CASSVGAAAYNSPLHF
>TRBJ1-2|.|.|TRBV5-6
TGTGCCAGCAGCAACTTCTATGGCTACACCTTC
CASSNFYGYTF
>TRBJ2-3|.|TRBD2|TRBV6-6
TGTGCCAGCAGTTCCCTCCTAGCGGGGGTTCACAATACGCAGTATTTT
CASSSLLAGVHNTQYF
>TRBJ2-7|.|TRBD1|TRBV7-2
TGTGCCAGCAGCTCCAGACAGGGAAGGGAGCAGTACTTC
CASSSRQGREQYF
>TRBJ2-2|.|TRBD1|TRBV27
TGTGCCAGCAGTCTTCGGACAGGACGGGGCACCGGGGAGCTGTTTTTT
CASSLRTGRGTGELFF
>TRBJ1-6|once|.|TRBV6-5
TGTGCCAGCAGTTACTCGACTCTTTCGCCCCTCCACTTT
CASSYSTLSPLHF
>TRBJ2-2|.|TRBD2|TRBV13
TGTGCCAGCAGCTTAGGCGGGGGGGACCCCGGGGAGCTGTTTTTT
CASSLGGGDPGELFF
>TRBJ2-1|.|TRBD2|TRBV30
TGTGCCTGGAGGGTAGCGGGGGGCAACAATGAGCAGTTCTTC
CAWRVAGGNNEQFF
>TRBJ2-3|.|.|TRBV6-5
TGTGCCAGCAGTTACAGGGGACACAGCACAGATACGCAGTATTTT
CASSYRGHSTDTQYF
>TRBJ2-2|.|.|TRBV2
TGTGCCAGCAAACTCCACACCGGGGAGCTGTTTTTT
CASKLHTGELFF
>TRBJ2-7|.|.|TRBV19
TGTGCCAGTAGTACCTCCTCCTACGAGCAGTACTTC
CASSTSSYEQYF
>TRBJ2-2|once|TRBD2|TRBV13
TGTGCCAGCAGCTTATACGGGAGGGCCTCCGGGGAGCTGTTTTTT
CASSLYGRASGELFF
>TRBJ2-3|once|.|TRBV29-1
TGCAGCGTTGGGCGGGGGCCAGATACGCAGTATTTT
CSVGRGPDTQYF
>TRBJ2-3|.|.|TRBV19
TGTGCCAGTAGTCTAAGAGCAGATACGCAGTATTTT
CASSLRADTQYF
>TRBJ1-5|.|.|TRBV6-1
TGTGCCAGCAGTGAAGCCCCAGCTGGGGGGTATGATCAGCCCCAGCATTTT
CASSEAPAGGYDQPQHF
>TRBJ2-7|.|TRBD2|TRBV9
TGTGCCAGCAGCGTAGGCGCCAGGGAGGGATACGAGCAGTACTTC
CASSVGAREGYEQYF
>TRBJ2-1|.|.|TRBV5-8
TGTGCCAGCAGCTTTCCCCTAGCGATTAATGAGCAGTTCTTC
CASSFPLAINEQFF
>TRBJ2-3|.|.|TRBV7-2
TGTGCCAGCAGCTTAGCGCAGGGATCAGATACGCAGTATTTT
CASSLAQGSDTQYF
>TRBJ2-7|.|.|TRBV29-1
TGCAGCGTTGACCTGGGCCCCTACGGGCAGTACTTC
CSVDLGPYGQYF
>TRBJ1-5|.|TRBD1|TRBV5-1
TGCGCCAGCAGCTTGGATGGACAGGGGAACCAGCCCCAGCATTTT
CASSLDGQGNQPQHF
>TRBJ2-7|.|.|TRBV28
TGTGCCAGCAGTCCCCACGGACTGGGAAACTACGAGCAGTACTTC
CASSPHGLGNYEQYF
>TRBJ2-1|.|.|TRBV19
TGTGCCAGTAGTATTCAACGGGGATACAATGAGCAGTTCTTC
CASSIQRGYNEQFF
>TRBJ1-4|.|.|TRBV7-8
TGTGCCAGCAGTCAAAGTCGGGGGGCAATAGGAGAAAAACTGTTTTTT
CASSQSRGAIGEKLFF
>TRBJ2-1|.|.|TRBV5-1
TGCGCCAGCAGCTTGGGACTAGACCGCTACAATGAGCAGTTCTTC
CASSLGLDRYNEQFF
>TRBJ2-7|.|TRBD1|TRBV9
TGTGCCAGCAGCGGTACAGGGGACTACGAGCAGTACTTC
CASSGTGDYEQYF